The T cell receptor (beta chain) under discussion was sequenced for a study of PD-L1 blockade in urothelial cancer (dated by TCRdb to 2015 to 2018). Study-level background: Therapy was started at some point between 2012 and 2014 for all patients, and atezolizumab 1,200 mg was administered intravenously every 3 weeks. Twenty-five of 29 patients were identified as males with urothelial cancer of bladder origin, and a prior smoking history was reported by 18 of 29 patients. Patients had an ECOG performance status of 0 or 1 and had received between 0 and 3 prior chemotherapy regimens. Blood samples were analyzed at two time points: 3 weeks after treatment start (second dose) and 6 weeks after treatment start. Blood samples gave median yields of about 140,000 T cells and approximately 80,000 unique TCRs, along with a median clonality of about 0.084. Somatic, immune and clinical correlates of response to PD-L1 blockade with atezolizumab in urothelial cancer were the focus of an exploratory multi-omic analysis. Pretreatment tumor samples and matched peripheral blood, collected serially before and after atezolizumab treatment, underwent TCR sequencing. Durable clinical benefit was defined as progression-free survival longer than 6 months, and TCR features were also tested against progression-free and overall survival. Whole exome sequencing and RNA sequencing of pretreatment tumors were performed alongside TCR sequencing in the same patients. Nine patients achieved durable clinical benefit and about 22 did not. Just over 28 patients had pretreatment blood TCR-seq, roughly 24 had at least one posttreatment blood collection, and roughly 24 had tumor TCR-seq.

To estimate absolute template abundance from read counts, synthetic TCR analog templates were spiked into each PCR. Using the immunoSEQ assay, TCRbeta CDR3 regions were amplified from genomic DNA with bias-controlled V and J gene primers. Sequencing of rearranged TCRbeta segments was done at approximately 20X coverage. The authors processed their data as follows. Sequencing errors were corrected by clustering and CDR3s were annotated against IMGT to assign V, D and J genes. Out-of-frame and stop-codon sequences were excluded, and only productive TCRbeta rearrangements were used in downstream analyses. Clonality was calculated as one minus the Shannon entropy normalized by the log of the number of unique productive sequences. Fisher's exact test with Benjamini-Hochberg correction, using a cutoff of adjusted p below 0.01, was how clones that differed between time points or between blood and tumor were identified. In TCRdb, the immuneACCESS table is reduced to in-frame sequences with V and J assigned. These tables do not hold every clone; where another copy was compared, an unresolved V gene accounts for under half, and the others remain unexplained. V, J and clone size were drawn from that table, and D and trimming were deduced from the DNA. The sample table shows tens of thousands of clones, and around 82% are seen once. The ten largest clones represent around 3.1% of the sample.

What the authors observed across the whole study: Because the sample size was small (n of about 30) and many exploratory analyses were performed, the results are intended to be hypothesis-generating. A pretreatment peripheral blood TCR clonality below the median was linked to improved progression-free and overall survival. At 3 weeks after the start of treatment, tumor-associated TCR clones in peripheral blood had expanded more in patients with durable benefit (n ≈ 22, p = 0.022).

Taken from cysteine to phenylalanine, the CDR3 has 14 residues. Only CDR3 DNA is held: 42 bases, read in frame from base 1. Trimming leaves V shorter by 8 bases and J shorter by 4 bases, with the junction holding 10 bases beyond the gene matches. As encoded in the germline V gene, CDR1 is MDHEN while CDR2 is SYDVKM. Only one count was recorded for this clone. Its antigen remains undetermined. No per-base quality is available; no much larger clone lies one base away. The cohort included roughly 30 patients with locally advanced or metastatic urothelial carcinoma who were treated at Memorial Sloan Kettering on a trial protocol. Peripheral blood mononuclear cells were collected pretreatment and during treatment, with between 1 and 8 total time points per patient. The Qiagen DNeasy Blood extraction kit was used to purify genomic DNA from total PBMCs and tumor samples. PBMCs were collected pretreatment and during treatment, and were isolated and stored as previously described.

The sequence joins TRBV28 to TRBJ1-1; 7 bases in the junction line up with TRBD1. The sequences come from PBMCs, collected around atezolizumab (anti-PD-L1) treatment. The sequence came from a man in his sixties or seventies with urothelial cancer. In nucleotide form, the sequence is TGTGCCAGCCGACCTTACAGGGGCGGCACTGAAGCTTTCTTT. It translates to CASRPYRGGTEAFF.